This T cell receptor beta chain was profiled in a study of cytomegalovirus exposure and HLA in healthy donors. The CDR3 consists of 15 residues. Germline V CDR1 and CDR2: SGHRS, YFSETQ. Trimming shortened V by 4 bases and J by 2 bases, and 13 bases separated the two germline ends. On this clone itself: The antigen is unknown.

Study findings and constraints: There were fewer than 200 TCR beta chains listed as cytomegalovirus-associated. Across HLA loci, a later analysis found differing TCR association rates, with DRB1 most and HLA-C fewest. A later analysis reported that several of the most significant clusters appeared to be linked to common viral pathogens, among them Epstein-Barr virus.

PCR employed 60 Vbeta and 13 Jbeta primers. Only in-frame clones appear in the TCRdb table, and some are missing; sequencing was by immunoSEQ multiplex PCR. This table has 150,000 to 200,000 clones, 62% appearing once. The sequence was obtained from a middle-aged man in good health and CMV-seronegative. The rearrangement links TRBV5-1 to TRBJ2-1; TRBD2 might be the D (5 bases). The material sequenced was PBMCs. The CDR3: CASSPRGLTYNEQFF. The CDR3 DNA is TGCGCCAGCAGCCCTCGAGGACTTACCTACAATGAGCAGTTCTTC. Full variable domain (remainder filled in from reference TRBV5-1 and TRBJ2-1): KAGVTQTPRYLIKTRGQQVTLSCSPISGHRSVSWYQQTPGQGLQFLFEYFSETQRNKGNFPGRFSGRQFSNSRSEMNVSTLELGDSALYLCASSPRGLTYNEQFFGPGTRLTVL.